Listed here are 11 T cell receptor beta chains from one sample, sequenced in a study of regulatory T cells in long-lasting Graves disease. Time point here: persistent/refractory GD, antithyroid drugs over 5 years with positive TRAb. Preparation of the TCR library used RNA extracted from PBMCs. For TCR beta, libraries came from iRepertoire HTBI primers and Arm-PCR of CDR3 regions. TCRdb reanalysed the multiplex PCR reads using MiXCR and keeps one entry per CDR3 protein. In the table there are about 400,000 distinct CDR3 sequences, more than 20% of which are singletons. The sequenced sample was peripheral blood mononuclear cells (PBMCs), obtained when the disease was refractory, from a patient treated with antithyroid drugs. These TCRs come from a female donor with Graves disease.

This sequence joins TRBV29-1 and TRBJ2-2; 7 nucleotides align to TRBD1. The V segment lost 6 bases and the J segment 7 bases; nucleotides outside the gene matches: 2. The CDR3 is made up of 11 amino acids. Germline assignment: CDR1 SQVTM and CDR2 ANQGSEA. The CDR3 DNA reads TGCAGCGTACAGGGGTACGGGGAGCTGTTTTTT. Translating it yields CSVQGYGELFF.

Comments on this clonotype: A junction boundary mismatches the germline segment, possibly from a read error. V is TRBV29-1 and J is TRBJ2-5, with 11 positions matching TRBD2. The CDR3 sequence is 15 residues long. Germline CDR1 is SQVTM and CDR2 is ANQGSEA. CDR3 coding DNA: TGCAACGTTGATCCCCTAGCGGGAGGCTCGGGGACCCAGTACTTC. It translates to CNVDPLAGGSGTQYF.

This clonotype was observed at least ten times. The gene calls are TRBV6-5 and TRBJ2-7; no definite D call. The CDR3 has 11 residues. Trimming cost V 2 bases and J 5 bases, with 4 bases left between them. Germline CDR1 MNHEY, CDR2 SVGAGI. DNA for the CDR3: TGTGCCAGCAGTTACGGGCACGAGCAGTACTTC. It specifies CASSYGHEQYF.

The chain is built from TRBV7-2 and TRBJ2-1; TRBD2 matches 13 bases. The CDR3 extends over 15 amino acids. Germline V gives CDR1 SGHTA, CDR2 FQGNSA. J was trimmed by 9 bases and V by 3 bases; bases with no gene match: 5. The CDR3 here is CASSFGTSGAGEQFF. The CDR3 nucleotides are TGTGCCAGCAGCTTCGGGACTAGCGGGGCGGGTGAGCAGTTCTTC.

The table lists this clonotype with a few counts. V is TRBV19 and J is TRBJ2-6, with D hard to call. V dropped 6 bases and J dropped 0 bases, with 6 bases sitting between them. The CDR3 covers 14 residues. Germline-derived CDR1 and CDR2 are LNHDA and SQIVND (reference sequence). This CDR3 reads CASSPHSGANVLTF. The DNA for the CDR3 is TGTGCCAGTAGCCCCCACTCTGGGGCCAACGTCCTGACTTTC.

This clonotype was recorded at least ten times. The CDR3 region is CASRTTSGPYEQYF. The CDR3 DNA reads TGTGCCAGCAGAACTACTAGCGGTCCCTACGAGCAGTACTTC. The chain is built from TRBV6-1 and TRBJ2-7, with 8 bases that match TRBD2. The CDR3 has 14 amino acids. The germline V gene encodes CDR1 MNHNS and CDR2 SASEGT. The V gene end was trimmed by 6 bases and the J gene end by 2 bases; junction bases not matched to a gene: 6.

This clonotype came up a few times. CDR3 DNA sequence: TGTGCCAGCAGTCTCTCCCTGGCGGGGGCCGGGGAGGGGGAACTGTTTTTT. Translation: CASSLSLAGAGEGELFF. The chain employs TRBV12-3 or TRBV12-4 and TRBJ1-4, with a tentative D call TRBD1 (6 bases). CDR3 size: 17 residues. Trimming removed 5 bases from V and 12 bases from J, with 28 bases in between.

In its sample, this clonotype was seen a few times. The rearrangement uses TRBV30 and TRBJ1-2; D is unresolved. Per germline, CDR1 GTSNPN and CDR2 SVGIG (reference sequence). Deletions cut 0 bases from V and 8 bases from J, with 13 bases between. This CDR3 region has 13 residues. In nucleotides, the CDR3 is TGTGCCTGGAGTGTAAGCAGTACGTCAGGCTACACCTTC. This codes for CAWSVSSTSGYTF.

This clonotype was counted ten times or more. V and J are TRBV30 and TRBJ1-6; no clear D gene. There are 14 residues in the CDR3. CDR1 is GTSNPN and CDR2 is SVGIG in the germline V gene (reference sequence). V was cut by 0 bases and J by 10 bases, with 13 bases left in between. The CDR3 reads CAWSVPHGKSPLHF. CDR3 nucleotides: TGTGCCTGGAGTGTACCGCACGGAAAGTCACCCCTCCACTTT.

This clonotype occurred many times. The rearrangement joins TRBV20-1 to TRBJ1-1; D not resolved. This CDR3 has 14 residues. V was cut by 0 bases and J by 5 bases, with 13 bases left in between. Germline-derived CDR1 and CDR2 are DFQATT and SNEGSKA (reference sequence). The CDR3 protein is CSARELHRETEAFF. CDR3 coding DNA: TGCAGTGCTAGAGAGTTACATAGGGAGACTGAAGCTTTCTTT.

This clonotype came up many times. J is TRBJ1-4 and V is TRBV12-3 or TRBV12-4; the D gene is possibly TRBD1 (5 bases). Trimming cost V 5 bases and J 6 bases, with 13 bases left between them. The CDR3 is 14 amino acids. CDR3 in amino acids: CASSQGRVDEKLFF. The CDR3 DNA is TGTGCCAGCAGTCAGGGCAGGGTCGATGAAAAACTGTTTTTT.